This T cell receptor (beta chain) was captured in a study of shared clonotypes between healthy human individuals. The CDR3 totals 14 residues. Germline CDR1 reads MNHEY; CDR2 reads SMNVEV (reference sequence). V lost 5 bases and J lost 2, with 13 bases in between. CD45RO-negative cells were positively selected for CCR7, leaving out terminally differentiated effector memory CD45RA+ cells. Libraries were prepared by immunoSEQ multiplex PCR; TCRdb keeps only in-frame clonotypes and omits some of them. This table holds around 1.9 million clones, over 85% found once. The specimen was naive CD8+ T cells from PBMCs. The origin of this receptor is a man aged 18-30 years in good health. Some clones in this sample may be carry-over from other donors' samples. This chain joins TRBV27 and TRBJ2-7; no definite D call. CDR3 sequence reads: CASSPFGSAYEQYF. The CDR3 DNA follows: TGTGCCAGCAGTCCCTTTGGCAGCGCCTACGAGCAGTACTTC.